These T cell receptor beta chains were read from a single sample in a study of a mutant IDH1 vaccine in newly diagnosed glioma. These receptors have no known antigen. Some clones are missing from TCRdb's copy, which holds only in-frame ones; the method was immunoSEQ multiplex PCR. The table records nearly 55,000 clones, around 81% of them present only once. The sample here was PBMCs, taken from a glioma patient whose treatment included an IDH1 peptide vaccine. The origin of the receptors is a man aged 25-40 years with glioma. Each CDR3 is given with its conserved first and last residue. A D gene is named only where the DNA matches it firmly. A row's size may be missing; if present it is once, few, many or a size class.

V	D	size	J	DNA	CDR3
TRBV9	-	-	TRBJ2-7	TGTGCCAGCAGCTTCGGGTGGAGGACTTACGAGCAGTACTTC	CASSFGWRTYEQYF
TRBV21-1	-	-	TRBJ1-6	TGTGCCACCCCACCGATCCCCAATTCACCCCTCCACTTT	CATPPIPNSPLHF
TRBV25-1	TRBD1	few	TRBJ1-1	TGTGCCAGCAGAAAACAGGGGACCACTGAAGCTTTCTTT	CASRKQGTTEAFF
TRBV27	-	-	TRBJ2-7	TGTGCCAGCAGTTTACTTACAGGTTACTACGAGCAGTACTTC	CASSLLTGYYEQYF
TRBV12-1	-	-	TRBJ2-7	TGTCCCAAACCCCGGCAGGCTACATCCTACGAGCAGTACTTC	CPKPRQATSYEQYF
TRBV19	TRBD1	once	TRBJ2-7	TGTGCCACCAGACTGGGACAGGGGCTTTACGAGCAGTACTTC	CATRLGQGLYEQYF
TRBV10-1	TRBD2	-	TRBJ2-7	TGCGCCATCGACGGGACTATCATCTACGAGCAGTACTTC	CAIDGTIIYEQYF
TRBV5-4	TRBD1	once	TRBJ2-5	TGTGCCAGCAGCTCGACAGGGTTTCGAGAGACCCAGTACTTC	CASSSTGFRETQYF
TRBV6-4	-	-	TRBJ1-2	TGTGCCAGCACCGAGGACGAACGCTATGGCTACACCTTC	CASTEDERYGYTF
TRBV5-1	-	-	TRBJ1-1	TGCGCCAGCAGTTTGGTTGTGAACACTGAAGCTTTCTTT	CASSLVVNTEAFF
TRBV2	-	-	TRBJ2-7	TGTGCCAGCAAGGTATTCTCCTACGAGCAGTACTTC	CASKVFSYEQYF
TRBV27	-	-	TRBJ1-6	TGTGCCAGCAGTTGGTACAGGGATAATTCACCCCTCCACTTT	CASSWYRDNSPLHF
TRBV11-2	TRBD2	-	TRBJ2-1	TGTGCCAGCAGCTTCCTACTAGCGGGGCTGGGAAAAAATGAGCAGTTCTTC	CASSFLLAGLGKNEQFF
TRBV5-5	-	-	TRBJ2-3	TGTGCCAGCAGCTTCACAGATACGCAGTATTTT	CASSFTDTQYF
TRBV7-6	-	-	TRBJ1-5	TGTGCCAGCAGCTTAGCGCGCACCCACAATCAGCCCCAGCATTTT	CASSLARTHNQPQHF
TRBV5-1	-	once	TRBJ2-5	TGCGCCAGCAGGGCGAGGGATATCCGCGGGGAGACCCAGTACTTC	CASRARDIRGETQYF
TRBV18	-	-	TRBJ2-5	TGTGCCAGCTCACCACGTCCAGGGTCGGAGACCCAGTACTTC	CASSPRPGSETQYF
TRBV28	-	-	TRBJ1-3	TGTGCCAGCAGCTTATATAGCCGTTCTGGAAACACCATATATTTT	CASSLYSRSGNTIYF
TRBV29-1	-	-	TRBJ1-2	TGCAGCGTTGAAGAAAGGGGGGGGCCCGGAACTAACTATGGCTACACCTTC	CSVEERGGPGTNYGYTF
TRBV18	-	once	TRBJ2-3	TGTGCCAGCTCCCCCGTTGCCTCTTCCACAGATACGCAGTATTTT	CASSPVASSTDTQYF
TRBV4-1	TRBD2	-	TRBJ2-1	TGCGCCAGCAGCCAAGATCGGGAAGCGGGGGCTTACAATGAGCAGTTCTTC	CASSQDREAGAYNEQFF
TRBV9	TRBD2	-	TRBJ2-3	TGTGCCAGCAGCGTAGTAGCGGGGGGGCCCGCAGATACGCAGTATTTT	CASSVVAGGPADTQYF
TRBV15	-	-	TRBJ1-6	TGTGCCACCAGCATTCGGTGGGGCCCCAACCCCCTCCACTTT	CATSIRWGPNPLHF
TRBV28	TRBD1	-	TRBJ2-7	TGTGCCAGCAGTCCCCCGACAGGGGGTTGGTCCTACGAGCAGTACTTC	CASSPPTGGWSYEQYF
TRBV6-6	-	-	TRBJ1-3	TGTGCCAGCGTTCGGGGAGCAGGGAGCTCTGGAAACACCATATATTTT	CASVRGAGSSGNTIYF
TRBV13	TRBD1	-	TRBJ1-1	TGTGCCAGCAGCATTCCGACAGGGGGCATAACTGAAGCTTTCTTT	CASSIPTGGITEAFF
TRBV2	TRBD1	-	TRBJ2-1	TGTGCCAGCAGTAAGGACAGGGGATCCTACAATGAGCAGTTCTTC	CASSKDRGSYNEQFF
TRBV5-1	-	-	TRBJ2-1	TGCGCCAGCAGCTCCCCCTTAGGTGAGCAGTTCTTC	CASSSPLGEQFF
TRBV5-1	TRBD1	once	TRBJ1-5	TGCGCCAGCAGCCCCGGGACAGGGAGGGTTAGCAATCAGCCCCAGCATTTT	CASSPGTGRVSNQPQHF
TRBV14	-	-	TRBJ1-1	TGTGCCAGCAGCTCCCAGGGGAGGGTCACTGAAGCTTTCTTT	CASSSQGRVTEAFF
TRBV4-2	-	-	TRBJ2-7	TGTGCCAGCAGCCAAAGGTCGGGTTTAGACTACGAGCAGTACTTC	CASSQRSGLDYEQYF
TRBV4-1	-	-	TRBJ2-5	TGCGCCAGCAGCGGGCTTCGAGAGACCCAGTACTTC	CASSGLRETQYF
TRBV5-8	-	once	TRBJ2-5	TGTGCCAGCAGCTTGTATGACGAACCTCAAGAGACCCAGTACTTC	CASSLYDEPQETQYF
TRBV6-1	-	once	TRBJ2-5	TGTGCCAGCAGTGAAGGTGGACGGCAAGAGACCCAGTACTTC	CASSEGGRQETQYF
TRBV7-6	TRBD1	-	TRBJ1-6	TGTGCCAGCGGGAAGGGGGCCGGTTCACCCCTCCACTTT	CASGKGAGSPLHF